The 30 T cell receptor beta chains given below trace back to one sample, sequenced in a study of shared clonotypes between healthy human individuals. Measured with immunoSEQ multiplex PCR; TCRdb has only the in-frame clones, and not every one. Of about 580,000 clones detected, roughly 98% appear once; the ten largest clones hold approximately 0.3%. CD45RO-negative, CCR7-selected cells formed the naive CD8 fraction, which excluded terminally differentiated effector memory CD45RA+ cells. Sequencing used naive CD8+ T cells sorted from blood. All receptors derive from a man aged 25 to 40 in good health.

The V call is TRBV28, the J call TRBJ2-1; either TRBD1 or TRBD2 may supply D (5 bases each). V lost 7 bases and J 4 bases, leaving 17 bases between the germline ends. This CDR3 contains 15 residues. Germline assignment: CDR1 MDHEN and CDR2 SYDVKM. CDR3 nucleotide sequence: TGTGCCAGCACCCGAGGGCGGGCAGGGTACAATGAGCAGTTCTTC. It encodes CASTRGRAGYNEQFF.

The DNA of the CDR3 is TGTGCCAGCCGTAGGACTAGCGGATCCAACACAGATACGCAGTATTTT. Amino acid sequence: CASRRTSGSNTDTQYF. The chain couples TRBV7-9 to TRBJ2-3; 10 positions agree with TRBD2. Germline CDR1 and CDR2: SEHNR and FQNEAQ (reference sequence). V lost 8 bases to trimming and J lost 2 bases; unmatched junction nucleotides: 10. The CDR3 runs to 16 residues.

The table lists this clone with a count of one. This specimen includes other DNA sequences encoding the same CDR3. The chain recombines TRBV7-9 with TRBJ1-2, with a weak D call TRBD1 (5 bases). V shed 5 bases and J shed 5 bases, with 15 bases lying between them. CDR3 length equals 14 residues. Per germline, CDR1 SEHNR and CDR2 FQNEAQ (reference sequence). CDR3 sequence: CASSPSGGDYGYTF. The CDR3 nucleotides read TGTGCCAGCAGCCCCTCGGGGGGGGATTATGGCTACACCTTC.

The V call is TRBV5-5, the J call TRBJ2-1; D uncertain. The length of the CDR3 is 15 residues. Germline lookup yields CDR1 SGHKS and CDR2 YYEKEE (reference sequence). V shed 7 bases and J shed 4 bases, with 18 bases lying between them. The CDR3 bases are TGTGCCAGCGACGATCTAGGAAGGTCTTACAATGAGCAGTTCTTC. Encoded protein: CASDDLGRSYNEQFF.

The chain couples TRBV2 to TRBJ1-1; D not certain. The CDR3 spans 17 residues. Germline V gene sequence: CDR1 SNHLY, CDR2 FYNNEI. Trimming took off 4 bases at V and 5 bases at J, with 23 bases between the two ends. The CDR3, as DNA: TGTGCCAGCAGTGCCACACATTCTGGCTCCCCTAGGACTGAAGCTTTCTTT. Its protein is CASSATHSGSPRTEAFF.

The CDR3 loop is CASSHRLAGELFF. The CDR3 DNA reads as TGTGCCAGCAGCCATAGACTAGCCGGGGAGCTGTTTTTT. This chain links TRBV7-9 with TRBJ2-2; possibly TRBD2 for D (6 bases). The CDR3 runs 13 residues. Between the trimmed V and J ends, which lost 5 bases and 6 bases, there was a span of 10 bases. Germline V CDR1 and CDR2: SEHNR, FQNEAQ (reference sequence).

V usage is TRBV30 and J usage is TRBJ2-2; a possible D gene is TRBD2 (6 bases). The CDR3 has 17 amino acids. V lost 0 bases and J 0 bases, leaving 14 bases between the germline ends. CDR1 is GTSNPN, CDR2 SVGIG, per germline (reference sequence). CDR3 DNA: TGTGCCTGGAGTGTAGATGGGGGAGGCGCGAACACCGGGGAGCTGTTTTTT. This codes for CAWSVDGGGANTGELFF. The complete variable domain, with remaining parts taken from reference TRBV30 and TRBJ2-2, reads SQTIHQWPATLVQPVGSPLSLECTVEGTSNPNLYWYRQAAGRGLQLLFYSVGIGQISSEVPQNLSASRPQDRQFILSSKKLLLSDSGFYLCAWSVDGGGANTGELFFGEGSRLTVL.

The chain joins TRBV30 to TRBJ2-5; 7 nucleotides align to TRBD1. The CDR3 spans 13 residues. Germline CDR1 GTSNPN, CDR2 SVGIG (reference sequence). V gave up 5 bases and J gave up 2 bases; unmatched junction bases: 5. In DNA, the CDR3 is TGTGCCTGGGTGGGGGACAGACAAGAGACCCAGTACTTC. It is translated as CAWVGDRQETQYF.

This chain uses TRBV5-1 with TRBJ2-7, with D unclear. The CDR3 runs to 14 residues. The germline gives CDR1 SGHRS, CDR2 YFSETQ. V lost 4 bases, J lost 1 base, and 12 bases lay in between. CDR3 protein: CASSPLGGSYEQYF. The CDR3 DNA follows: TGCGCCAGCAGCCCCCTAGGCGGTTCCTACGAGCAGTACTTC.

Remarks on this clone: The sample contains more than one DNA sequence encoding this CDR3. The chain recombines TRBV29-1 with TRBJ2-7; 8 bases are a match to TRBD1. The CDR3 totals 12 residues. The germline gives CDR1 SQVTM, CDR2 ANQGSEA. Losses at the gene ends were 5 bases for V and 3 bases for J; bases not matched to a gene: 3. This CDR3 is CSVRTGSYEQYF. CDR3 nucleotide sequence: TGCAGCGTTAGGACAGGGAGCTACGAGCAGTACTTC.

The chain is built from TRBV7-9 and TRBJ2-2, with 11 bases identical to TRBD2. CDR1 is SEHNR and CDR2 is FQNEAQ in the germline V gene (reference sequence). The CDR3 sequence is 15 residues long. Trimming removed 2 bases from V and 5 bases from J; junction bases left unmatched: 1. CDR3 bases: TGTGCCAGCAGCTTAAGGACTAGCGGGACCGGGGAGCTGTTTTTT. Its protein is CASSLRTSGTGELFF.

This clone was picked up one time. The genes are TRBV27 and TRBJ1-4; D might be TRBD1 (6 bases). Germline CDR1 is MNHEY and CDR2 is SMNVEV (reference sequence). This CDR3 has 14 residues. The ends were cut back, 6 bases at V and 1 base at J, with 9 bases in the middle. The CDR3 loop reads CASRRGVTNEKLFF. CDR3 bases: TGTGCCAGCAGGAGGGGGGTAACTAATGAAAAACTGTTTTTT.

As to this clone: Other nucleotide sequences from this sample produce the same CDR3. The gene calls are TRBV20-1 and TRBJ2-1; no firm D call. CDR1 DFQATT and CDR2 SNEGSKA come from the germline V gene (reference sequence). CDR3 length equals 11 residues. Trimming pared 2 bases from V and 7 bases from J, leaving 6 bases between. The CDR3 bases are TGCAGTGCTAGACTAGTTAATGAGCAGTTCTTC. Protein: CSARLVNEQFF.

This chain joins TRBV20-1 and TRBJ1-1; D is undetermined. The CDR3 sequence is 8 residues long. Germline values: CDR1 DFQATT, CDR2 SNEGSKA (reference sequence). The CDR3 bases are TGCACTGTTTGGGAAGCTTTCTTT. This codes for CTVWEAFF.

The genes are TRBV7-6 and TRBJ2-7; 7 positions agree with TRBD1. The CDR3 is made up of 14 amino acids. J was trimmed by 2 bases and V by 5 bases; bases with no gene match: 6. From germline, CDR1 is SGHVS and CDR2 FNYEAQ. The CDR3 here is CASSRDSSTYEQYF. CDR3 coding DNA: TGTGCCAGCAGCCGGGACAGTTCTACCTACGAGCAGTACTTC.

The V gene is TRBV5-6, the J gene TRBJ2-2; 8 bases align to TRBD1. The V gene's germline CDR1 is SGHDT and CDR2 YYEEEE. There are 16 residues in the CDR3. V shed 3 bases and J 9 bases; nucleotides not matched to a gene: 13. CDR3 protein: CASSYYRGTSQWELFF. The CDR3 bases are TGTGCCAGCAGCTATTACAGGGGGACCAGTCAATGGGAGCTGTTTTTT.

This clone was picked up one time. This chain links TRBV14 with TRBJ2-1; D gene ambiguous. Germline loops: CDR1 SGHDN, CDR2 FVKESK. Deletions cut 0 bases from V and 4 bases from J, with 13 bases between. The CDR3 runs to 16 residues. The CDR3 protein is CASSQDERLEYNEQFF. The CDR3 nucleotides read TGTGCCAGCAGCCAAGACGAGAGACTGGAGTACAATGAGCAGTTCTTC.

The rearrangement uses TRBV7-8 and TRBJ1-2; D gene ambiguous. The germline V and J ends were trimmed by 1 base and 4 bases, with 13 bases remaining between them. The CDR3 totals 15 residues. Germline lookup yields CDR1 SGHVS and CDR2 FQNEAQ. CDR3: CASSLGVAGTYGYTF. The CDR3 DNA reads as TGTGCCAGCAGCTTAGGGGTGGCGGGAACCTATGGCTACACCTTC.

CDR3 coding DNA: TGTGCCAGCAGTCGTGCTCCCGGGACTCACACAGATACGCAGTATTTT. Protein: CASSRAPGTHTDTQYF. V and J are TRBV5-8 and TRBJ2-3, with D perhaps matching TRBD2 (6 bases). Germline lookup yields CDR1 SGHTS and CDR2 YDEGEE. This CDR3 has 16 amino acids. V was shortened by 5 bases and J by 2 bases, with 18 bases between the two germline ends.

This rearrangement joins TRBV7-6 to TRBJ2-5; 9 bases fit TRBD1. The CDR3 extends over 15 amino acids. Germline CDR1 reads SGHVS; CDR2 reads FNYEAQ. The ends lost 5 bases at V and 3 bases at J; junction bases unmatched: 7. CDR3 bases: TGTGCCAGCAGCCAGGGGGGACAGGGTAAAGAGACCCAGTACTTC. It translates to CASSQGGQGKETQYF.

The chain joins TRBV7-9 to TRBJ1-3; D perhaps matches TRBD1 (5 bases). Trimming shortened V by 3 bases and J by 0 bases, and 18 bases separated the two germline ends. Germline V gene sequence: CDR1 SEHNR, CDR2 FQNEAQ (reference sequence). This CDR3 spans 18 amino acids. This chain's CDR3 is CASSFPETAGSSGNTIYF. CDR3 nucleotide sequence: TGTGCCAGCAGCTTCCCCGAGACAGCAGGAAGCTCTGGAAACACCATATATTTT. Full variable domain (missing parts from reference TRBV7-9 and TRBJ1-3): DTGVSQNPRHKITKRGQNVTFRCDPISEHNRLYWYRQTLGQGPEFLTYFQNEAQLEKSRLLSDRFSAERPKGSFSTLEIQRTEQGDSAMYLCASSFPETAGSSGNTIYFGEGSWLTVV.

The chain is built from TRBV7-9 and TRBJ1-5, with 8 bases lining up with TRBD1. After removal of 4 bases from V and 0 bases from J, the junction contained 11 bases not matched to a gene. Germline CDR1 is SEHNR and CDR2 is FQNEAQ (reference sequence). CDR3 length: 18 amino acids. CDR3 DNA: TGTGCCAGCAGCTCGGAGACAGGGGCCTACTTTAGCAATCAGCCCCAGCATTTT. It codes for CASSSETGAYFSNQPQHF.

This chain joins TRBV2 and TRBJ2-1; a weak D match, TRBD1 (6 bases). CDR1 and CDR2 from the germline V gene are SNHLY and FYNNEI. Deletions cut 8 bases from V and 7 bases from J, with 18 bases between. The CDR3 consists of 14 residues. In DNA form, the CDR3 reads TGTGCCAGCGAGTTCACAGGGATGGGAAATGAGCAGTTCTTC. It translates to CASEFTGMGNEQFF.

The chain is built from TRBV30 and TRBJ2-7, with D maybe TRBD1 (6 bases). The V gene's germline CDR1 is GTSNPN and CDR2 SVGIG (reference sequence). V lost 1 base and J lost 7, with 17 bases in between. There are 14 residues in the CDR3. CDR3 region: CAWSARTGQGEQYF. The CDR3 DNA sequence: TGTGCCTGGAGTGCGCGGACCGGGCAGGGGGAGCAGTACTTC. Filled out from reference TRBV30 and TRBJ2-7, the complete variable domain reads SQTIHQWPATLVQPVGSPLSLECTVEGTSNPNLYWYRQAAGRGLQLLFYSVGIGQISSEVPQNLSASRPQDRQFILSSKKLLLSDSGFYLCAWSARTGQGEQYFGPGTRLTVT.

The rearrangement joins TRBV4-1 to TRBJ1-2, with no clear D. The CDR3 contains 16 residues. Germline V lookup: CDR1 MGHRA, CDR2 YSYEKL. The ends were cut back, 0 bases at V and 7 bases at J, with 18 bases in the middle. CDR3 in DNA: TGCGCCAGCAGCCAAGATTTACCTGCTCCTGTTAGTGGCTACACCTTC. Translated, it gives CASSQDLPAPVSGYTF.

V and J are TRBV7-9 and TRBJ2-5; 7 nucleotides line up with TRBD2. CDR3 length: 15 amino acids. J was trimmed by 2 bases and V by 7 bases; bases with no gene match: 10. Per germline, CDR1 SEHNR and CDR2 FQNEAQ (reference sequence). This chain's CDR3 is CASMPLGGVQETQYF. The CDR3 DNA reads TGTGCCAGCATGCCCCTGGGGGGGGTACAAGAGACCCAGTACTTC. Complete variable domain (other parts from reference TRBV7-9 and TRBJ2-5): DTGVSQNPRHKITKRGQNVTFRCDPISEHNRLYWYRQTLGQGPEFLTYFQNEAQLEKSRLLSDRFSAERPKGSFSTLEIQRTEQGDSAMYLCASMPLGGVQETQYFGPGTRLLVL.

The rearrangement uses TRBV5-1 and TRBJ2-7; TRBD1 matches 9 bases. The V gene's germline CDR1 is SGHRS and CDR2 YFSETQ. The CDR3 is made up of 16 amino acids. The V segment lost 4 bases and the J segment 5 bases; nucleotides outside the gene matches: 13. The CDR3 nucleotides read TGCGCCAGCAGCCCCCCCGGACAGGGGAGGAACCACGAGCAGTACTTC. This gives the protein CASSPPGQGRNHEQYF.

Here the CDR3 reads CASSLAGNEQFF. CDR3 DNA sequence: TGTGCCAGCAGTTTAGCGGGCAATGAGCAGTTCTTC. The rearrangement joins TRBV27 to TRBJ2-1; weak D call: TRBD2 (5 bases). The V end lost 2 bases, the J end lost 6 bases, and 5 bases lay between the germline ends. The V gene's germline CDR1 is MNHEY and CDR2 SMNVEV (reference sequence). The CDR3 covers 12 residues.

The rearrangement uses TRBV7-2 and TRBJ1-4; D is possibly TRBD1 (6 bases). CDR3 length equals 14 residues. CDR1 is SGHTA, CDR2 FQGNSA, per germline. Trimming removed 1 base at V and 12 bases at J, with 15 bases between. CDR3 coding DNA: TGTGCCAGCAGCTTAGGGGGGAGGACAGTTGAACTGTTTTTT. The encoded protein is CASSLGGRTVELFF.

The chain couples TRBV30 to TRBJ2-1; D is unclear. V was trimmed by 1 base and J by 4 bases, leaving 11 bases between them. The V gene's germline CDR1 is GTSNPN and CDR2 SVGIG (reference sequence). The CDR3 contains 14 residues. The CDR3 region has the DNA TGTGCCTGGAGTGAAACGACAAATTACAATGAGCAGTTCTTC. Translated: CAWSETTNYNEQFF.